What follows describes a single T cell receptor (beta chain). The data stem from a study of control samples from healthy donors and cancer patients. V was shortened by 2 bases and J by 2 bases, with 6 bases between the two germline ends. The CDR3 extends over 14 amino acids. Germline-derived CDR1 and CDR2 are SEHNR and FQNEAQ (reference sequence). Some clones are missing from TCRdb's copy, which holds only in-frame ones; the method was immunoSEQ multiplex PCR. The top ten clones hold around 1.5% of a sample with 150,000 to 200,000 clones, 90% to 95% of them seen once. The chain employs TRBV7-9 and TRBJ2-2; unclear D gene. Material: blood. This receptor was taken from a woman in her 30s in good health. CDR3 DNA: TGTGCCAGCAGCTTAAGTTCCAACACCGGGGAGCTGTTTTTT. This encodes CASSLSSNTGELFF.